This T cell receptor (beta chain) was recorded in a study of shared clonotypes between healthy human individuals. Study-wide findings and caveats: Rarefaction analysis demonstrated incomplete sorted-subset sequencing notwithstanding large depth.

A remark on this clone: Its antigen is unknown.

The V gene's germline CDR1 is MNHNS and CDR2 SASEGT. This CDR3 is 13 amino acids long. Deletions cut 7 bases from V and 4 bases from J, with 13 bases between. TCRdb's copy holds only in-frame clones and misses some; the assay was immunoSEQ multiplex PCR. The sample records a few million clones, about nine tenths being singletons. The chain uses TRBV6-1 and TRBJ1-2; a possible D gene is TRBD1 (5 bases). The clonotype originates from a man between 18 and 35 years old in good health. Some clones in this sample may be carry-over from other donors' samples. The specimen was naive CD4+ T cells from PBMCs. Subset: CD45RA+ positively selected. CDR3 amino acids: CASTSGTFYGYTF. The CDR3 nucleotides are TGTGCCAGCACCTCGGGGACTTTCTATGGCTACACCTTC.